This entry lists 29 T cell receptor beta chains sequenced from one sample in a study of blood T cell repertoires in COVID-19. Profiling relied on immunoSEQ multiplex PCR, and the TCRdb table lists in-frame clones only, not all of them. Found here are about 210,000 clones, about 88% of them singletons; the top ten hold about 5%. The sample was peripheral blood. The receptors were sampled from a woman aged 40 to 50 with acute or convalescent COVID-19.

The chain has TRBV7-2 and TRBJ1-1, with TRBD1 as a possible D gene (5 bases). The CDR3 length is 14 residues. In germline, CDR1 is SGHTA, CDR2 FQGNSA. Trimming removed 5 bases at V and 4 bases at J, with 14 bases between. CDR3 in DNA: TGTGCCAGCAGCCTCGCGGGGCGAAGCACTGAAGCTTTCTTT. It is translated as CASSLAGRSTEAFF.

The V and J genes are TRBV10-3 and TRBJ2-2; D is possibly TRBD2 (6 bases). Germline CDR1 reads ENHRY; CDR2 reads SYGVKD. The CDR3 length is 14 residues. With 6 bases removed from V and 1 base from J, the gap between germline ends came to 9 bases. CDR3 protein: CAIRGTGNTGELFF. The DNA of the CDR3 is TGTGCCATCAGGGGGACTGGGAACACCGGGGAGCTGTTTTTT.

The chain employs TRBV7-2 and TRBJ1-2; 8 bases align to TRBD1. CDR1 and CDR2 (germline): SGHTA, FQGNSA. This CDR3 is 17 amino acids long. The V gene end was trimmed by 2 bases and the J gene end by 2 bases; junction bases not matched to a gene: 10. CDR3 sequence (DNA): TGTGCCAGCAGCTTATCCCCCCGACAGGGGATCAACTATGGCTACACCTTC. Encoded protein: CASSLSPRQGINYGYTF. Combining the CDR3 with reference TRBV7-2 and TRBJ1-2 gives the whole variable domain GAGVSQSPSNKVTEKGKDVELRCDPISGHTALYWYRQSLGQGLEFLIYFQGNSAPDKSGLPSDRFSAERTGGSVSTLTIQRTQQEDSAVYLCASSLSPRQGINYGYTFGSGTRLTVV.

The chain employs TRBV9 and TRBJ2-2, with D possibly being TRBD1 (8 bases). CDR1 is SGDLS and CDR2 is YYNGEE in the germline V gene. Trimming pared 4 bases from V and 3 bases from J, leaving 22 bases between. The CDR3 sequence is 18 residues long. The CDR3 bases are TGTGCCAGCAGCCCCCAGGCCAGACAGGGGAGGGACACCGGGGAGCTGTTTTTT. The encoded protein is CASSPQARQGRDTGELFF.

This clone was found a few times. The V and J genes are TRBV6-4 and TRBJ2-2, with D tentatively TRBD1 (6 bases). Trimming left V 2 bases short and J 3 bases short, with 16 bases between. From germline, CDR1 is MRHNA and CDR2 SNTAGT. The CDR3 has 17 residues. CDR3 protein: CASSDGGRQGHTGELFF. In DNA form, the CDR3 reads TGTGCCAGCAGTGACGGTGGCAGGCAGGGGCACACCGGGGAGCTGTTTTTT.

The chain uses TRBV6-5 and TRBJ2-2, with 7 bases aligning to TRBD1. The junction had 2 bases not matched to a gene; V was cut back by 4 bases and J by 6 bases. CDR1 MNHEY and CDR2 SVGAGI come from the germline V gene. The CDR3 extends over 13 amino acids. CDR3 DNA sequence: TGTGCCAGCAGTTCACAGGGGTCCGGGGAGCTGTTTTTT. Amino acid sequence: CASSSQGSGELFF.

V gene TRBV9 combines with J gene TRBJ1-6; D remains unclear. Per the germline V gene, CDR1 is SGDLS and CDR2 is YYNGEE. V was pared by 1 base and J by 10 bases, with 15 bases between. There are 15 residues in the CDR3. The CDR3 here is CASSVSVADKSPLHF. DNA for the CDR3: TGTGCCAGCAGCGTATCTGTGGCTGACAAGTCACCCCTCCACTTT.

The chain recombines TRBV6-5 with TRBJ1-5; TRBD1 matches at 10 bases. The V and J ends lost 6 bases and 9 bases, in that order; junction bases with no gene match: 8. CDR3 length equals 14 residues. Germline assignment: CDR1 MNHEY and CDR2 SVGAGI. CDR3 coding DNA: TGTGCCAGCAGACCGGGACAGGGGATTTCGCCCCAGCATTTT. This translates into CASRPGQGISPQHF.

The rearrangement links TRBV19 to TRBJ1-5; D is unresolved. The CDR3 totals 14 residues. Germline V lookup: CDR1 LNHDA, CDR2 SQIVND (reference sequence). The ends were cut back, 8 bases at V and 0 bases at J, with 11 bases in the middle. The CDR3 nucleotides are TGTGCCAGTCAGGTACAGCTTAGCAATCAGCCCCAGCATTTT. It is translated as CASQVQLSNQPQHF. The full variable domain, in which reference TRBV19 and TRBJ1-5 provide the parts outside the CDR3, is DGGITQSPKYLFRKEGQNVTLSCEQNLNHDAMYWYRQDPGQGLRLIYYSQIVNDFQKGDIAEGYSVSREKKESFPLTVTSAQKNPTAFYLCASQVQLSNQPQHFGDGTRLSIL.

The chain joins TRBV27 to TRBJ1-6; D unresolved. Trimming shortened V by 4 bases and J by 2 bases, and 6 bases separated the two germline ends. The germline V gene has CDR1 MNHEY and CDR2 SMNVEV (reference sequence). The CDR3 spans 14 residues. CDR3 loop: CASSYLTYNSPLHF. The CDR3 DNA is TGTGCCAGCAGTTACTTGACCTATAATTCACCCCTCCACTTT.

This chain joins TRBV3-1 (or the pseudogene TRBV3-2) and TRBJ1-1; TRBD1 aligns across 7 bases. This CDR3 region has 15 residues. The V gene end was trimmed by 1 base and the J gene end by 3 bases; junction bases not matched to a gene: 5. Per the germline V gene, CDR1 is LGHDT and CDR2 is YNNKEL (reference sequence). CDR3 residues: CASSQGGQFYTEAFF. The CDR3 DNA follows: TGTGCCAGCAGCCAAGGGGGACAGTTTTACACTGAAGCTTTCTTT.

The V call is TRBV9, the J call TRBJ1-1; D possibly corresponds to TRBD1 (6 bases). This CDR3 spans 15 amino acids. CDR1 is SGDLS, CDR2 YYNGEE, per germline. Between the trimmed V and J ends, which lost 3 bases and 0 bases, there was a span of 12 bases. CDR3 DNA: TGTGCCAGCAGCGCAATGCAGGGGCTGAACACTGAAGCTTTCTTT. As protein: CASSAMQGLNTEAFF.

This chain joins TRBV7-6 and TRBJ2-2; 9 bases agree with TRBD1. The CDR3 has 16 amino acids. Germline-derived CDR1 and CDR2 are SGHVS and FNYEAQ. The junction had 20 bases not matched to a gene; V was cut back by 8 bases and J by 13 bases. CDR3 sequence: CASSTQQGAGVVRLFF. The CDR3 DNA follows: TGTGCCAGCTCGACTCAACAGGGGGCAGGGGTGGTACGGCTGTTTTTT.

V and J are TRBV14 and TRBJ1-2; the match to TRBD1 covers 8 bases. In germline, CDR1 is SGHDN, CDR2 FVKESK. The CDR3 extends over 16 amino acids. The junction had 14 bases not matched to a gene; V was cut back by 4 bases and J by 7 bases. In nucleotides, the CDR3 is TGTGCCAGCAGCCGCGATGGGACAGGCCCTTCGGGTGGCTACACCTTC. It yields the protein CASSRDGTGPSGGYTF.

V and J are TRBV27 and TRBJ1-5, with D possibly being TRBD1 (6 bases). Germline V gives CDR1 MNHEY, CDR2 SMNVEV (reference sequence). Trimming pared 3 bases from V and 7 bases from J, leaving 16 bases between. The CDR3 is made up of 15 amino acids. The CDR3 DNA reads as TGTGCCAGCAGTTTCTCCAACAGGGCCGGGCAGCCCCAGCATTTT. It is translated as CASSFSNRAGQPQHF.

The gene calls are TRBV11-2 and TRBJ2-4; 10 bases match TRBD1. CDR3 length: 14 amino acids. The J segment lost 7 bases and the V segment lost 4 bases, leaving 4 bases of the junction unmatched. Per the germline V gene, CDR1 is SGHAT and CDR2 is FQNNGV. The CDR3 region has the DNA TGTGCCAGCAGCTACCCGGGACAGGGGAACATTCAGTACTTC. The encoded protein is CASSYPGQGNIQYF.

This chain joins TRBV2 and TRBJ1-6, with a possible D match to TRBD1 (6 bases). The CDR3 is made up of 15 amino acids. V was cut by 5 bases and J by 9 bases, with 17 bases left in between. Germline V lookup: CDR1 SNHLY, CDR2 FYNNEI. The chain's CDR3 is CASSSSRDTFSPLHF. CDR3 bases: TGTGCCAGCAGTTCCTCCCGGGACACCTTTTCACCCCTCCACTTT.

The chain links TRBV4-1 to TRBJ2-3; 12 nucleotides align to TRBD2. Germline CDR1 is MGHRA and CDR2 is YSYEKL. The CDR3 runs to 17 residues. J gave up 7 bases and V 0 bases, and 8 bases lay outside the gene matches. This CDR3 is CASSQDRPTSGGHTQYF. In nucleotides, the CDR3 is TGCGCCAGCAGCCAAGACAGACCGACTAGCGGGGGCCATACGCAGTATTTT.

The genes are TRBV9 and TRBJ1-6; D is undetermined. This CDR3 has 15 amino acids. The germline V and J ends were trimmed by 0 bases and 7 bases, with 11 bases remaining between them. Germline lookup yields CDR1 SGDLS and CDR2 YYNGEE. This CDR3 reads CASSVEVDYNSPLHF. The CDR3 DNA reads TGTGCCAGCAGCGTAGAAGTAGATTACAATTCACCCCTCCACTTT.

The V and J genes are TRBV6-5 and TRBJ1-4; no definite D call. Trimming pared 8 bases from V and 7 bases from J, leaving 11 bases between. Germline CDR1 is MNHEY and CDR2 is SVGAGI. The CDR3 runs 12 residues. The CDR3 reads CASSRQFEKLFF. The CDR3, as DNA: TGTGCCAGCTCGAGGCAGTTTGAAAAACTGTTTTTT.

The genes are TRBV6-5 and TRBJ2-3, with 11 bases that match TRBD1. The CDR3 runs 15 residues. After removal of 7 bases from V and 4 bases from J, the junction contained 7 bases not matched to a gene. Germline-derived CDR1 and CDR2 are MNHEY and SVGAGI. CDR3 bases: TGTGCCAGCATGACCGGGACAGGGGGGTCAGATACGCAGTATTTT. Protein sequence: CASMTGTGGSDTQYF.

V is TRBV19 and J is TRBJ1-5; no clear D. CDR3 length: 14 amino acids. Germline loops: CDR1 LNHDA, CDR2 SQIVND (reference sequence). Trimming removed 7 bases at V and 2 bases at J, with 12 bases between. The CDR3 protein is CASKTTGGNQPQHF. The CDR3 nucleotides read TGTGCCAGTAAGACGACCGGGGGCAATCAGCCCCAGCATTTT.

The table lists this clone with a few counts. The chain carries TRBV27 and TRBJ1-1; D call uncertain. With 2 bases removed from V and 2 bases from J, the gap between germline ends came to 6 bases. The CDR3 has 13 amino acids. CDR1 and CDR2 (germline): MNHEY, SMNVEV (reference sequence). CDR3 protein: CASSLVVNTEAFF. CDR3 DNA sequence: TGTGCCAGCAGTTTAGTAGTTAACACTGAAGCTTTCTTT.

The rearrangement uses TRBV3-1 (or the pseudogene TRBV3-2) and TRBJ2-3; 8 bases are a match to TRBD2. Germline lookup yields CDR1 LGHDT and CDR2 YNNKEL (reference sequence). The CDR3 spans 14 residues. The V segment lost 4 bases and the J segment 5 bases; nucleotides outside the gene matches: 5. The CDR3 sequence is CASSRSGGLDTQYF. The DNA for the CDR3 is TGTGCCAGCAGCCGGAGCGGGGGATTAGATACGCAGTATTTT.

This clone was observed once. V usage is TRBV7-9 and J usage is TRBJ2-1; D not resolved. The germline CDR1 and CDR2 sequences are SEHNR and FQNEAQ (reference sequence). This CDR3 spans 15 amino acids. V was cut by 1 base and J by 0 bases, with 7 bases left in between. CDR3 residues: CASSLEYTSYNEQFF. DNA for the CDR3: TGTGCCAGCAGCTTAGAGTACACCTCCTACAATGAGCAGTTCTTC.

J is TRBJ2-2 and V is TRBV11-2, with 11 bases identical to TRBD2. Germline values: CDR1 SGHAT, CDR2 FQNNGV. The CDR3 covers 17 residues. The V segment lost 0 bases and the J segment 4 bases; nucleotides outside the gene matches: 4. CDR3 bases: TGTGCCAGCAGCTTAGATAGCGGGGGGGCCGGCACCGGGGAGCTGTTTTTT. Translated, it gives CASSLDSGGAGTGELFF.

CDR3 bases: TGCGCCAGCAGCTTGGACAGGGGGGTAAAAGGGGAGACCCAGTACTTC. Encoded protein: CASSLDRGVKGETQYF. The J gene is TRBJ2-5, the V gene TRBV5-1; TRBD1 agrees at 8 bases. With 0 bases clipped from V and 5 bases from J, the junction kept 9 bases outside the gene matches. This CDR3 is built from 16 residues. Germline loops: CDR1 SGHRS, CDR2 YFSETQ. Supplemented by reference TRBV5-1 and TRBJ2-5, the full variable domain reads KAGVTQTPRYLIKTRGQQVTLSCSPISGHRSVSWYQQTPGQGLQFLFEYFSETQRNKGNFPGRFSGRQFSNSRSEMNVSTLELGDSALYLCASSLDRGVKGETQYFGPGTRLLVL.

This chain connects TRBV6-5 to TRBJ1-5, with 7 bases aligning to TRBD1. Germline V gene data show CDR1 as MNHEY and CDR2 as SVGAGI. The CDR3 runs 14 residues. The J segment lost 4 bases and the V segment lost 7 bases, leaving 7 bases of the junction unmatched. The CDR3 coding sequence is TGTGCCAGCAATTCTTACAGGGGAAATCAGCCCCAGCATTTT. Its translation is CASNSYRGNQPQHF.

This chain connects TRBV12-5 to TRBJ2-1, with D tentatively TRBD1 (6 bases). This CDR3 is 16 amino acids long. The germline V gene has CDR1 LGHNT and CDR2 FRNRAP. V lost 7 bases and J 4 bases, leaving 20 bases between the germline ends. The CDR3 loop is CASASRQALLYNEQFF. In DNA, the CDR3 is TGTGCTAGTGCCTCACGACAGGCCCTCCTTTACAATGAGCAGTTCTTC.